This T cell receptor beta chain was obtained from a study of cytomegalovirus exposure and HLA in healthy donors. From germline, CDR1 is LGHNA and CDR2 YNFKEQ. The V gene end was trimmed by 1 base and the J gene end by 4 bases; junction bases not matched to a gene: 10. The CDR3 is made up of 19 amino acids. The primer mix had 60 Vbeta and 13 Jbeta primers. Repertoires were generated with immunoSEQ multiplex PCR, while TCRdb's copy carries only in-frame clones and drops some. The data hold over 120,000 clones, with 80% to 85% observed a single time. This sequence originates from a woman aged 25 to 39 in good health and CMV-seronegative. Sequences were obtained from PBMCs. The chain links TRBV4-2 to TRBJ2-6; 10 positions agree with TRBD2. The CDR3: CASSQGRLAGVLGANVLTF. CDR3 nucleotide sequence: TGTGCCAGCAGCCAAGGGAGGCTAGCGGGAGTATTAGGGGCCAACGTCCTGACTTTC.